Below are 3 T cell receptor beta chains sequenced from a single sample in a study of T cells after yellow fever vaccination. TCRdb processed the 5' RACE reads anew with MiXCR; each CDR3 protein has one entry. The data hold 400,000 or so distinct CDR3 sequences, with approximately 5.7% observed a single time. This specimen was PBMCs, taken 5 days after the yellow fever booster vaccination. These receptors all stem from a young man who received the YFV17D yellow fever vaccine.

A remark on this clonotype: One junction end does not reproduce the germline sequence, and a read error may be involved. This chain connects TRBV11-2 to TRBJ1-1; no clear D gene. The germline gives CDR1 SGHAT, CDR2 FQNNGV. CDR3 length equals 13 residues. Written as DNA, the CDR3 is TGTGCCAGCACCTTATTGGTAAACACTGAAGCTTTCTTT. Amino acids: CASTLLVNTEAFF.

This clonotype turned up a few times. This chain links TRBV20-1 with TRBJ2-3; 7 positions agree with TRBD2. The CDR3 loop spans 16 amino acids. V lost 6 bases, J lost 1 base, and 13 bases stayed unmatched. Germline CDR1 DFQATT, CDR2 SNEGSKA (reference sequence). The CDR3 DNA reads TGCAGTGCCCCGGAGAGCGGGACTGGCGGCACAGATACGCAGTATTTT. Its translation is CSAPESGTGGTDTQYF.

This clonotype was counted between two and nine times. This likely comes from a read error, as the CDR3 has no conserved phenylalanine or tryptophan at its end. It is unclear where the CDR3 begins or ends on the DNA, so no DNA is shown, and the CDR3 is as TCRdb lists it. This chain uses TRBV30 with TRBJ2-3; the table calls TRBD2, which could not be checked here. The CDR3 extends over 11 residues, inclusive of both ends. Germline loops: CDR1 GTSNPN, CDR2 SVGIG (reference sequence). CDR3 loop: CAWSAPPGLDI.